The source of this TCR beta chain is a study of cytomegalovirus exposure and HLA in healthy donors. This clone was picked up one time. Its antigen is not identified. The study sampled nominally healthy donors, though unrecorded immune exposures were likely. Germline V lookup: CDR1 SQVTM, CDR2 ANQGSEA. The CDR3 loop spans 13 amino acids. The V gene end was trimmed by 4 bases and the J gene end by 3 bases; junction bases not matched to a gene: 6. The PCR made use of 60 Vbeta and 13 Jbeta primers. Measured with immunoSEQ multiplex PCR; TCRdb has only the in-frame clones, and not every one. The table shows about 300,000 clones, with about nine tenths occurring only once. Overall study results and limits: A later examination showed that TCR association rates differed by HLA locus, with DRB1 most and HLA-C fewest. In a later analysis, the majority of CMV-associated beta chains seemingly showed HLA restriction.

The chain employs TRBV29-1 and TRBJ2-7; TRBD2 agrees at 7 bases. Sequences were obtained from PBMCs. The receptor's source is a man aged 40-50 years in good health and CMV-seropositive. In DNA form, the CDR3 reads TGCAGCGTTGGGGAGCGGGGCCTCTACGAGCAGTACTTC. Its translation: CSVGERGLYEQYF.